These 16 T cell receptor beta chains originate from one sample sequenced in a study of blood T cell repertoires in COVID-19. Clones were read by immunoSEQ multiplex PCR, and TCRdb kept only the in-frame ones, dropping some. The table includes hundreds of thousands of clones, around 86% detected once. Source material: PBMCs or T cells enriched from blood (not recorded which). These receptors originate from a man aged 18-30 years who had recovered from COVID-19.

J is TRBJ1-5 and V is TRBV19; the match to TRBD1 covers 7 bases. Germline V CDR1 and CDR2: LNHDA, SQIVND (reference sequence). This CDR3 has 15 amino acids. The ends lost 3 bases at V and 6 bases at J; junction bases unmatched: 8. The CDR3 nucleotides read TGTGCCAGTAGTATCGGACAGGCGGGGGGTCAGCCCCAGCATTTT. As protein: CASSIGQAGGQPQHF.

This clone occurred a few times. The chain couples TRBV3-1 (or the pseudogene TRBV3-2) to TRBJ1-6; D not certain. This CDR3 contains 18 residues. Trimming left V 5 bases short and J 5 bases short, with 22 bases between. The V gene's germline CDR1 is LGHDT and CDR2 YNNKEL (reference sequence). The CDR3 loop reads CASSDLAPFIHHNSPLHF. The CDR3 coding sequence is TGTGCCAGCAGCGACTTAGCTCCATTCATACATCATAATTCACCCCTCCACTTT.

The chain uses TRBV7-9 and TRBJ2-1, with 11 bases matching TRBD1. The CDR3 loop spans 15 amino acids. Germline trimming cut 5 bases from V and 9 bases from J; bases unmatched to any gene: 9. Germline values: CDR1 SEHNR, CDR2 FQNEAQ (reference sequence). In DNA, the CDR3 is TGTGCCAGCAGCCCCGGTAGGACAGGGGGCGTTGAGCAGTTCTTC. Translating gives CASSPGRTGGVEQFF.

This chain joins TRBV7-9 and TRBJ2-5; D perhaps matches TRBD1 (6 bases). CDR1 is SEHNR and CDR2 is FQNEAQ in the germline V gene (reference sequence). V lost 1 base and J lost 5, with 14 bases in between. The CDR3 totals 15 residues. CDR3 DNA sequence: TGTGCCAGCAGCTTAGGTCTGGGGGCCGGGGAGACCCAGTACTTC. Translation gives CASSLGLGAGETQYF.

The chain couples TRBV7-9 to TRBJ2-5; tentatively, D is TRBD2 (7 bases). The CDR3 is 15 residues long. CDR1 is SEHNR and CDR2 is FQNEAQ in the germline V gene (reference sequence). V lost 1 base, J lost 4 bases, and 13 bases lay in between. The CDR3 nucleotides are TGTGCCAGCAGCTTAGGAGGGGGGGCCGGAGAGACCCAGTACTTC. Residues: CASSLGGGAGETQYF.

This chain uses TRBV18 with TRBJ2-3; 10 nucleotides match TRBD2. The CDR3 runs 14 residues. CDR1 is KGHSH and CDR2 is LQKENI in the germline V gene. Trimming removed 0 bases from V and 11 bases from J; junction bases left unmatched: 5. CDR3 coding DNA: TGTGCCAGCTCACCACCAACTAGCGGGACAGTGCAGTATTTT. Translation: CASSPPTSGTVQYF.

The rearrangement uses TRBV6-4 and TRBJ2-3; weak D call: TRBD1 (6 bases). CDR1 is MRHNA, CDR2 SNTAGT, per germline. The CDR3 is 20 amino acids. V lost 6 bases and J lost 2, with 30 bases in between. This CDR3 is CASRRLLVLDSKGPTDTQYF. The CDR3 DNA reads as TGTGCCAGCAGAAGACTCTTAGTTTTGGACAGCAAGGGTCCCACAGATACGCAGTATTTT.

This clone was found a few times. J is TRBJ1-5 and V is TRBV19; no definite D call. Looked up from germline, CDR1 is LNHDA and CDR2 is SQIVND (reference sequence). V lost 3 bases and J 0 bases, leaving 6 bases between the germline ends. The CDR3 runs 14 residues. CDR3 DNA: TGTGCCAGTAGTATGCAGGATAGCAATCAGCCCCAGCATTTT. As protein: CASSMQDSNQPQHF. Filled out from reference TRBV19 and TRBJ1-5, the complete variable domain reads DGGITQSPKYLFRKEGQNVTLSCEQNLNHDAMYWYRQDPGQGLRLIYYSQIVNDFQKGDIAEGYSVSREKKESFPLTVTSAQKNPTAFYLCASSMQDSNQPQHFGDGTRLSIL.

V and J are TRBV4-2 and TRBJ1-2, with 8 bases matching TRBD1. The CDR3 has 15 amino acids. Germline CDR1 and CDR2: LGHNA and YNFKEQ. The trim removed 0 bases at V and 4 bases at J, leaving 4 bases unmatched. CDR3: CASSQDRGPSYGYTF. CDR3 DNA sequence: TGTGCCAGCAGCCAAGACAGGGGGCCTTCCTATGGCTACACCTTC.

The chain couples TRBV30 to TRBJ2-3; D is possibly TRBD1 (6 bases). This CDR3 contains 14 residues. Germline-derived CDR1 and CDR2 are GTSNPN and SVGIG (reference sequence). With 2 bases removed from V and 3 bases from J, the gap between germline ends came to 12 bases. This CDR3 reads CAWSKGHRTDTQYF. Written as DNA, the CDR3 is TGTGCCTGGAGTAAGGGACACAGGACAGATACGCAGTATTTT.

This chain joins TRBV6-5 and TRBJ1-4, with D possibly being TRBD1 (5 bases). Trimming removed 2 bases at V and 3 bases at J, with 10 bases between. Germline-derived CDR1 and CDR2 are MNHEY and SVGAGI. The CDR3 sequence is 15 residues long. Here the CDR3 DNA reads TGTGCCAGCAGTTACACGGGGGTGGCTAATGAAAAACTGTTTTTT. This gives the protein CASSYTGVANEKLFF.

V is TRBV27 and J is TRBJ2-7, with D maybe TRBD2 (5 bases). Trimming left V 5 bases short and J 5 bases short, with 7 bases between. Germline V gives CDR1 MNHEY, CDR2 SMNVEV (reference sequence). The CDR3 extends over 11 amino acids. The CDR3 loop is CASSTGNEQYF. Written as DNA, the CDR3 is TGTGCCAGCAGTACGGGAAACGAGCAGTACTTC.

This clone was seen a single time. The chain couples TRBV27 to TRBJ1-2; D call uncertain. The CDR3 is made up of 18 amino acids. Germline V gene lookup returns CDR1 MNHEY and CDR2 SMNVEV (reference sequence). Trimming removed 3 bases at V and 0 bases at J, with 20 bases between. The CDR3 is CASSFKGTGRSSNYGYTF. The CDR3 DNA follows: TGTGCCAGCAGTTTCAAGGGTACTGGGAGGTCATCTAACTATGGCTACACCTTC.

This clone has a handful of counts. The chain employs TRBV19 and TRBJ2-1; 8 bases line up with TRBD1. Unmatched junction bases numbered 4, after V lost 5 bases and J lost 4 bases. The V gene's germline CDR1 is LNHDA and CDR2 SQIVND (reference sequence). This CDR3 has 14 residues. CDR3: CASSGGQAYNEQFF. DNA for the CDR3: TGTGCCAGTAGTGGGGGACAGGCATACAATGAGCAGTTCTTC.

This chain connects TRBV5-6 to TRBJ2-5; 9 nucleotides align to TRBD2. Germline CDR1 reads SGHDT; CDR2 reads YYEEEE. The CDR3 has 14 amino acids. V was pared by 4 bases and J by 4 bases, with 5 bases of the junction left unmatched. This CDR3 reads CASSPKGLAETQYF. CDR3 nucleotide sequence: TGTGCCAGCAGCCCCAAGGGACTAGCAGAGACCCAGTACTTC.

V gene TRBV6-1 combines with J gene TRBJ1-2, with TRBD1 identical over 7 bases. J gave up 1 base and V 1 base, and 6 bases lay outside the gene matches. The V gene's germline CDR1 is MNHNS and CDR2 SASEGT. The CDR3 contains 16 residues. The CDR3: CASSEGQGVFNYGYTF. The DNA of the CDR3 is TGTGCCAGCAGTGAAGGCCAGGGGGTCTTTAACTATGGCTACACCTTC.